This TCR beta chain was profiled in a study of T cell changes during pregnancy in multiple sclerosis. J gave up 4 bases and V 4 bases, and 10 bases lay outside the gene matches. This CDR3 is 15 amino acids long. Germline CDR1 is GTSNPN and CDR2 is SVGIG (reference sequence). Sequenced by immunoSEQ multiplex PCR; TCRdb stores in-frame clones only, minus some. The sample lists about 65,000 clones; around 92% were seen once. This specimen was CD8+ T cells from peripheral blood mononuclear cells, taken in the third trimester of pregnancy. The rearrangement links TRBV30 to TRBJ2-7; 10 bases agree with TRBD1. The receptor was isolated from a female donor in good health, enrolled as a control in a pregnancy study. CDR3 sequence: CAWTEPGQGLYEQYF. CDR3 bases: TGTGCCTGGACCGAGCCGGGACAGGGGTTGTACGAGCAGTACTTC.